The 32 T cell receptor beta chains presented below share a single source sample, sequenced in a study of technical replicates of blood from a handful of donors. TCRdb's table, derived via immunoSEQ multiplex PCR, lists solely in-frame clones and lacks some. The sample shows approximately 59,000 clones, more than 90% of them seen only once. Sequencing was carried out using PBMCs. Receptors were obtained from a human donor in good health. Some clones in this sample may be carry-over from other donors' samples.

The chain combines TRBV27 with TRBJ1-2; D is undetermined. V gave up 4 bases and J gave up 5 bases, with 23 bases separating them. The germline V gene encodes CDR1 MNHEY and CDR2 SMNVEV (reference sequence). CDR3 size: 17 residues. The CDR3 loop reads CASSSPAPTEAKYGYTF. The CDR3 DNA reads as TGTGCCAGCAGTTCCCCCGCCCCGACCGAAGCGAAGTATGGCTACACCTTC.

The chain has TRBV7-8 and TRBJ1-6, with D perhaps matching TRBD1 (6 bases). In germline, CDR1 is SGHVS, CDR2 FQNEAQ. The CDR3 extends over 13 amino acids. V lost 5 bases, J lost 10 bases, and 12 bases lay in between. The CDR3 nucleotides read TGTGCCAGCAGCCTGGGACAAGTATCACCCCTCCACTTT. Amino acid sequence: CASSLGQVSPLHF.

The chain recombines TRBV30 with TRBJ1-2; possibly TRBD1 for D (5 bases). Germline lookup yields CDR1 GTSNPN and CDR2 SVGIG (reference sequence). The CDR3 runs to 14 residues. V was clipped by 4 bases and J by 0 bases, with 12 bases between them. The CDR3 reads CAWNRGNANYGYTF. In DNA, the CDR3 is TGTGCCTGGAATCGGGGGAATGCTAACTATGGCTACACCTTC.

The chain joins TRBV4-2 to TRBJ1-2, with 7 bases aligning to TRBD1. Unmatched junction bases numbered 4, after V lost 4 bases and J lost 2 bases. The germline gives CDR1 LGHNA, CDR2 YNFKEQ. The CDR3 covers 14 residues. CDR3 nucleotide sequence: TGTGCCAGCAGCCGAACGGGACAGAACTATGGCTACACCTTC. This translates into CASSRTGQNYGYTF.

This chain uses TRBV5-4 with TRBJ2-3, with D hard to call. Germline CDR1 SGHNT, CDR2 YYREEE (reference sequence). This CDR3 has 17 residues. Trimming shortened V by 2 bases and J by 0 bases, and 16 bases separated the two germline ends. CDR3 nucleotides: TGTGCCAGCAGCTTCCCCCAGCGAAGATCTAGCACAGATACGCAGTATTTT. Protein sequence: CASSFPQRRSSTDTQYF.

In this sample, this clone turned up once. The V gene is TRBV7-2, the J gene TRBJ2-7; weak D call: TRBD2 (5 bases). This CDR3 has 14 residues. CDR1 SGHTA and CDR2 FQGNSA come from the germline V gene. Trimming took 7 bases from V and 2 from J, leaving 15 bases between them. CDR3 region: CASTPLATTYEQYF. Written as DNA, the CDR3 is TGTGCCAGCACCCCGCTGGCGACTACCTACGAGCAGTACTTC.

The rearrangement uses TRBV7-2 and TRBJ2-2, with a tentative D call TRBD2 (5 bases). The CDR3 totals 16 residues. Trimming removed 2 bases from V and 7 bases from J, with 17 bases in between. Per germline, CDR1 SGHTA and CDR2 FQGNSA. This CDR3 reads CASSLPVGLGVGELFF. As DNA, the CDR3 is TGTGCCAGCAGCTTACCGGTCGGACTGGGTGTCGGGGAGCTGTTTTTT.

The V and J genes are TRBV10-3 and TRBJ2-1; 7 bases map to TRBD2. The CDR3 contains 15 residues. Germline CDR1 is ENHRY and CDR2 is SYGVKD. The junction had 7 bases not matched to a gene; V was cut back by 2 bases and J by 6 bases. The CDR3 DNA follows: TGTGCCATCAGTGAGGGCGCCCGGGGGGTCAATGAGCAGTTCTTC. As protein: CAISEGARGVNEQFF.

The CDR3 sequence: CASSVYARGPENSPLHF. The CDR3 DNA is TGTGCCAGCAGCGTGTATGCCAGGGGCCCTGAGAATTCACCCCTCCACTTT. The V call is TRBV9, the J call TRBJ1-6; a possible D gene is TRBD1 (6 bases). The CDR3 covers 17 residues. The V gene's germline CDR1 is SGDLS and CDR2 YYNGEE. Trimming pared 2 bases from V and 7 bases from J, leaving 19 bases between.

The chain combines TRBV7-9 with TRBJ2-7; TRBD2 matches 8 bases. In germline, CDR1 is SEHNR, CDR2 FQNEAQ (reference sequence). The CDR3 loop spans 15 amino acids. V lost 4 bases to trimming and J lost 7 bases; unmatched junction nucleotides: 12. In DNA form, the CDR3 reads TGTGCCAGCAGCTCCGGGGGACTAGTGGGATCGGAGCAGTACTTC. Residues: CASSSGGLVGSEQYF.

This chain joins TRBV4-1 and TRBJ2-5; 9 bases line up with TRBD2. V dropped 10 bases and J dropped 2; count of bases not matched to a gene: 8. From germline, CDR1 is MGHRA and CDR2 YSYEKL. The CDR3 consists of 14 residues. This chain's CDR3 is CATGAGGKQETQYF. The CDR3 DNA is TGCGCCACCGGGGCGGGGGGGAAGCAAGAGACCCAGTACTTC.

The CDR3 here is CSVEGQGMSYNEQFF. The CDR3, as DNA: TGCAGCGTTGAAGGACAGGGGATGTCCTACAATGAGCAGTTCTTC. The chain has TRBV29-1 and TRBJ2-1; 8 nucleotides agree with TRBD1. Germline-derived CDR1 and CDR2 are SQVTM and ANQGSEA. The CDR3 spans 15 residues. V was clipped by 1 base and J by 1 base; unmatched bases: 3.

This chain joins TRBV5-6 and TRBJ1-5; D may be TRBD1 (5 bases). Germline values: CDR1 SGHDT, CDR2 YYEEEE. Trimming took 4 bases from V and 7 from J, leaving 12 bases between them. The CDR3 loop spans 13 amino acids. This CDR3 is CASSPQGAQPQHF. CDR3 DNA sequence: TGTGCCAGCAGCCCTCAAGGGGCCCAGCCCCAGCATTTT.

V and J are TRBV21-1 and TRBJ1-5; the table's D call, TRBD1, was not checked against the DNA. TRBV21-1 is a known pseudogene. This CDR3 is 15 amino acids long. The chain's CDR3 is CASSRPGQENQPQHF. CDR3 DNA: TGTGCCAGCAGCAGACCGGGACAGGAGAATCAGCCCCAGCATTTT.

The chain carries TRBV6-5 and TRBJ2-7; the match to TRBD2 covers 9 bases. V lost 6 bases, J lost 3 bases, and 6 bases stayed unmatched. This CDR3 has 14 amino acids. Germline assignment: CDR1 MNHEY and CDR2 SVGAGI. The CDR3 nucleotides are TGTGCCAGCAGGCGGGGGGGTCAGGGCTACGAGCAGTACTTC. Translated, it gives CASRRGGQGYEQYF.

This clone has a single count. V usage is TRBV7-6 and J usage is TRBJ2-3; perhaps TRBD2 as D (6 bases). Germline loops: CDR1 SGHVS, CDR2 FNYEAQ. The CDR3 consists of 16 residues. V dropped 6 bases and J dropped 2 bases, with 18 bases sitting between them. The CDR3 nucleotides read TGTGCCAGCAGTCACACCCAGGGACTTCTCACAGATACGCAGTATTTT. Translating it yields CASSHTQGLLTDTQYF.

The V call is TRBV27, the J call TRBJ1-4, with 9 positions matching TRBD1. V shed 6 bases and J 8 bases; nucleotides not matched to a gene: 10. The CDR3 extends over 15 amino acids. The germline CDR1 and CDR2 sequences are MNHEY and SMNVEV (reference sequence). The CDR3 sequence: CASSPPGTGKEKLFF. CDR3 bases: TGTGCCAGCAGCCCCCCCGGGACAGGGAAAGAAAAACTGTTTTTT.

The rearrangement joins TRBV28 to TRBJ2-3; D gene uncertain. V was shortened by 2 bases and J by 0 bases, with 18 bases between the two germline ends. In germline, CDR1 is MDHEN, CDR2 SYDVKM. The CDR3 consists of 18 residues. The CDR3 protein is CASSLSSGLGSSTDTQYF. In DNA form, the CDR3 reads TGTGCCAGCAGTTTAAGTTCAGGCTTAGGCTCTAGCACAGATACGCAGTATTTT.

This clone was counted a single time. The chain is built from TRBV7-6 and TRBJ2-3; D remains ambiguous. CDR1 SGHVS and CDR2 FNYEAQ come from the germline V gene. The CDR3 covers 11 residues. Trimming cost V 5 bases and J 3 bases, with 3 bases left between them. In DNA, the CDR3 is TGTGCCAGCAGCCAGACAGATACGCAGTATTTT. Translated, it gives CASSQTDTQYF.

This chain uses TRBV7-8 with TRBJ2-5; tentative D call: TRBD1 (6 bases). The V gene's germline CDR1 is SGHVS and CDR2 FQNEAQ. Deletions cut 1 base from V and 5 bases from J, with 14 bases between. This CDR3 is 15 amino acids long. CDR3 coding DNA: TGTGCCAGCAGCTTAGGGGCAGTAAGGGGGGAGACCCAGTACTTC. Encoded protein: CASSLGAVRGETQYF. Looking up the rest from reference TRBV7-8 and TRBJ2-5 gives the full variable domain: GAGVSQSPRYKVAKRGQDVALRCDPISGHVSLFWYQQALGQGPEFLTYFQNEAQLDKSGLPSDRFFAERPEGSVSTLKIQRTQQEDSAVYLCASSLGAVRGETQYFGPGTRLLVL.

The chain recombines TRBV6-1 with TRBJ2-7, with TRBD1 as a possible D gene (5 bases). CDR3 length equals 13 residues. Germline CDR1 and CDR2: MNHNS and SASEGT. Trimming took 7 bases from V and 0 from J, leaving 10 bases between them. This CDR3 reads CASKTVSSYEQYF. CDR3 nucleotides: TGTGCCAGCAAGACAGTCAGCTCCTACGAGCAGTACTTC.

The chain is built from TRBV7-7 and TRBJ2-7; possible D gene TRBD1, 5 bases. Trimming cost V 5 bases and J 0 bases, with 14 bases left between them. The CDR3 spans 15 residues. Per the germline V gene, CDR1 is SSHAT and CDR2 is FNYEAQ (reference sequence). The CDR3 DNA follows: TGTGCCAGCAGCCCGAGGTCAGGGTTCTCCTACGAGCAGTACTTC. It specifies CASSPRSGFSYEQYF. Full variable domain (outside the CDR3, taken from reference TRBV7-7 and TRBJ2-7): GAGVSQSPRYKVTKRGQDVTLRCDPISSHATLYWYQQALGQGPEFLTYFNYEAQPDKSGLPSDRFSAERPEGSISTLTIQRTEQRDSAMYRCASSPRSGFSYEQYFGPGTRLTVT.

This clone is medium-sized in the sample. This sequence joins TRBV5-3 and TRBJ2-3, with TRBD2 as a possible D gene (7 bases). TRBV5-3 is noted as an ORF with a role that remains uncertain. Trimming shortened V by 4 bases and J by 5 bases, and 17 bases separated the two germline ends. This CDR3 contains 15 residues. The CDR3 sequence is CARSTDGGPGDTQYF. The CDR3 DNA reads TGTGCCAGAAGCACAGACGGGGGGCCCGGAGATACGCAGTATTTT.

V is TRBV18 and J is TRBJ1-1; no firm D call. The CDR3 extends over 13 amino acids. Germline V gene sequence: CDR1 KGHSH, CDR2 LQKENI. V lost 4 bases to trimming and J lost 1 base, with 7 bases between them. This chain's CDR3 is CASSQGGNTEAFF. DNA of the CDR3: TGTGCCAGCTCACAAGGAGGGAACACTGAAGCTTTCTTT.

The chain joins TRBV19 to TRBJ2-7; a possible D gene is TRBD2 (6 bases). V dropped 5 bases and J dropped 3 bases, with 14 bases sitting between them. CDR3 length: 14 residues. The germline V gene encodes CDR1 LNHDA and CDR2 SQIVND (reference sequence). The CDR3 is CASSARRGIYEQYF. The CDR3 DNA sequence: TGTGCCAGTAGTGCGAGGAGGGGAATCTACGAGCAGTACTTC.

V is TRBV18 and J is TRBJ1-2; 7 bases are shared with TRBD1. The ends lost 8 bases at V and 2 bases at J; junction bases unmatched: 8. The CDR3 contains 14 residues. Germline assignment: CDR1 KGHSH and CDR2 LQKENI. CDR3 DNA sequence: TGTGCCAGCGCGCTGACAGGGACCAACTATGGCTACACCTTC. It is translated as CASALTGTNYGYTF.

The V gene is TRBV15, the J gene TRBJ2-4; 10 bases agree with TRBD1. CDR1 LNHNV and CDR2 YYDKDF come from the germline V gene (reference sequence). The CDR3 is 16 amino acids. Trimming at V came to 2 bases and at J to 1 base, leaving 2 bases not matched to a gene. For the CDR3, the DNA is TGTGCCACCAGCAGACGACAGGGGGCGGCCAAAAACATTCAGTACTTC. It translates to CATSRRQGAAKNIQYF.

The sample holds a few counts of this clone. The genes are TRBV19 and TRBJ1-1, with D unclear. V gave up 4 bases and J gave up 5 bases, with 8 bases separating them. Germline V gene data show CDR1 as LNHDA and CDR2 as SQIVND (reference sequence). The CDR3 runs 12 residues. CDR3 sequence: CASSTPGTEAFF. CDR3 in DNA: TGTGCCAGTAGTACCCCGGGGACTGAAGCTTTCTTT.

This chain joins TRBV2 and TRBJ2-5; 9 bases are shared with TRBD1. Germline trimming cut 8 bases from V and 5 bases from J; bases unmatched to any gene: 12. CDR1 is SNHLY and CDR2 is FYNNEI in the germline V gene. The CDR3 has 15 residues. The CDR3 DNA reads TGTGCCAGCGTCCTCCGGGACAGGGCAGCCGAGACCCAGTACTTC. It yields the protein CASVLRDRAAETQYF.

This clone was observed many times. The chain uses TRBV5-1 and TRBJ2-4; TRBD1 matches at 8 bases. Germline CDR1 is SGHRS and CDR2 is YFSETQ. J was trimmed by 8 bases and V by 3 bases; bases with no gene match: 7. The CDR3 is 14 amino acids. CDR3 amino acids: CASSSGQGGDIQYF. The CDR3 DNA sequence: TGCGCCAGCAGCTCCGGACAGGGTGGGGACATTCAGTACTTC.

The rearrangement uses TRBV7-2 and TRBJ1-2, with D maybe TRBD1 (5 bases). The CDR3 is 15 residues long. Trimming stripped 3 bases from V and 4 bases from J, with 15 bases between. Germline V gene lookup returns CDR1 SGHTA and CDR2 FQGNSA. CDR3 sequence: CASSFRDGGVYGYTF. The CDR3 DNA reads TGTGCCAGCAGCTTCCGCGACGGGGGAGTCTATGGCTACACCTTC.

The chain recombines TRBV6-5 with TRBJ1-2; no definite D call. Germline CDR1 is MNHEY and CDR2 is SVGAGI. The CDR3 sequence is 15 residues long. Trimming took 5 bases from V and 7 from J, leaving 20 bases between them. CDR3 DNA: TGTGCCAGCAGTGGATCTAAAAGCGGGTTTCGTGGCTACACCTTC. It is translated as CASSGSKSGFRGYTF.